The rows below give T cell receptor beta chains drawn from one sample of a study of blood T cell repertoires in COVID-19. Sequencing was performed with immunoSEQ multiplex PCR; in TCRdb, only in-frame clones are kept and a portion is missing. The top ten hold 35% to 40% of the sample, which has about 84,000 clones, about four fifths seen once. Material for sequencing was peripheral blood. The receptors were gathered from a man older than 75 with active or convalescent COVID-19. Both conserved end residues are part of each CDR3. A D gene is named only where the DNA matches it firmly. Clone size is given for some rows only: seen once, a few or many times, or a class if the clone is expanded.

D	J	V	size	DNA	CDR3
NA	TRBJ2-7	TRBV4-3	few	TGCGCCAGCAGCGTTGGGTGGAGGGGAGGCAACGAGCAGTACTTC	CASSVGWRGGNEQYF
NA	TRBJ1-4	TRBV7-8	NA	TGTGCCAGCAGCCCCCGGCCCGACGGGGCAACTAATGAAAAACTGTTTTTT	CASSPRPDGATNEKLFF
TRBD1	TRBJ1-2	TRBV18	NA	TGTGCCAGCTCACGAGACAGGGAGCTGGATGGCTACACCTTC	CASSRDRELDGYTF
NA	TRBJ2-7	TRBV11-2	NA	TGTGCCAGCAGCCCGACTAGTAATGGGTACGAGCAGTACTTC	CASSPTSNGYEQYF
NA	TRBJ2-2	TRBV7-2	NA	TGTGCCAGCAGCTTGGCAAGCACCGGGGAGCTGTTTTTT	CASSLASTGELFF
NA	TRBJ1-6	TRBV5-4	NA	TGTGCCAGCAGCTTGTTTGCGCGGGATTCACCCCTCCACTTT	CASSLFARDSPLHF
NA	TRBJ2-2	TRBV7-8	NA	TGTGCCAGCATCCGGAATAGCGAAGCCGGGGAGCTGTTTTTT	CASIRNSEAGELFF
TRBD1	TRBJ1-5	TRBV5-1	NA	TGCGCCAGCAGCTTGGGAGGACAGGGCGTCCACAATCAGCCCCAGCATTTT	CASSLGGQGVHNQPQHF
NA	TRBJ2-7	TRBV2	NA	TGTGCCAGCAGTGGGGCCGCTTACGAGCAGTACTTC	CASSGAAYEQYF
NA	TRBJ2-2	TRBV6-5	NA	TGTGCCAGCAGCTATAATCCGACAGGCACCGGGGAGCTGTTTTTT	CASSYNPTGTGELFF
NA	TRBJ1-1	TRBV27	NA	TGTGCCAGCAGCTCCCGTCTTCGGGACACTGAAGCTTTCTTT	CASSSRLRDTEAFF
NA	TRBJ1-4	TRBV7-8	NA	TGTGCCAGCAGCTTAGGAGGCGGGGGTACAGACGAAAAACTGTTTTTT	CASSLGGGGTDEKLFF
TRBD1	TRBJ1-1	TRBV7-8	NA	TGTGCCAGCAGCAACCGACAGGGACCTGAAGCTTTCTTT	CASSNRQGPEAFF
NA	TRBJ1-1	TRBV28	NA	TGTGCCAGCAGTTCACCGGGGGGCGGAGGCACTGAAGCTTTCTTT	CASSSPGGGGTEAFF
TRBD2	TRBJ2-3	TRBV7-2	NA	TGTGCCAGCAGCTTAGTAGCTAGCGGGGGTGGCACAGATACGCAGTATTTT	CASSLVASGGGTDTQYF
TRBD2	TRBJ2-3	TRBV6-2/TRBV6-3	NA	TGTGCCAGCAGTTCCGGACTAGCGGGACTCACAGATACGCAGTATTTT	CASSSGLAGLTDTQYF
TRBD1	TRBJ2-1	TRBV6-2/TRBV6-3	NA	TGTGCCAGCAGTTACCCCGACAGGGGGCAAATCTATGAGCAGTTCTTC	CASSYPDRGQIYEQFF
NA	TRBJ1-5	TRBV10-2	NA	TGCGCCAGCACCTCAACTGGTAGTGGTCAGCCCCAGCATTTT	CASTSTGSGQPQHF
TRBD1	TRBJ2-7	TRBV7-9	NA	TGTGCCAGCAGCTCCGGGAGGACAGGGGGAGAGCAGTACTTC	CASSSGRTGGEQYF
TRBD1	TRBJ1-2	TRBV4-3	NA	TGCGCCAGCAGCCTCGCCGGGACAGGCGTCTATGGCTACACCTTC	CASSLAGTGVYGYTF
TRBD1	TRBJ2-5	TRBV3-1/TRBV3-2	NA	TGTGCCAGCAGCCTACCGGGACAGGGCAAGACCCAGTACTTC	CASSLPGQGKTQYF
NA	TRBJ1-1	TRBV19	few	TGTGCCAGTAGTAGCCCCTTTGGACTTATGAACACTGAAGCTTTCTTT	CASSSPFGLMNTEAFF
NA	TRBJ1-1	TRBV4-1	NA	TGCGCCAGCAGCCAAGTGTGGACACTGGAAGCTTTCTTT	CASSQVWTLEAFF
NA	TRBJ2-5	TRBV4-3	NA	TGCGCCAGCAGCCCTTTCGGCGGGATTTCAGAGACCCAGTACTTC	CASSPFGGISETQYF
TRBD2	TRBJ2-1	TRBV19	NA	TGTGCCAGTAGCCCTAGCGGGCCCTACAATGAGCAGTTCTTC	CASSPSGPYNEQFF
NA	TRBJ2-2	TRBV7-2	NA	TGTGCCAGCAGCTCGGGATGGGACACCGGGGAGCTGTTTTTT	CASSSGWDTGELFF
NA	TRBJ1-3	TRBV25-1	NA	TGTGCCAGCTCCGGGACAAACGGAAACACCATATATTTT	CASSGTNGNTIYF
TRBD2	TRBJ2-1	TRBV9	once	TGTGCCAGCAGCCCCCGACTAGCGGGGGTTGGGGGTGAGCAGTTCTTC	CASSPRLAGVGGEQFF
NA	TRBJ2-3	TRBV5-5	NA	TGTGCCAGCAGCTTCAATCCAGAGGGCACAGATACGCAGTATTTT	CASSFNPEGTDTQYF
TRBD1	TRBJ1-2	TRBV12-3/TRBV12-4	NA	TGTGCCAGCAGTTTTCAGGGGGCGAGGGGCTACACCTTC	CASSFQGARGYTF
TRBD1	TRBJ2-2	TRBV19	NA	TGTGCCAGTAGTCCAAGACAGGGGTACACCGGGGAGCTGTTTTTT	CASSPRQGYTGELFF
TRBD2	TRBJ2-2	TRBV5-1	NA	TGCGCCAGCAGCCCCATGACTAGCGCCGGGGAGCTGTTTTTT	CASSPMTSAGELFF
NA	TRBJ2-7	TRBV9	NA	TGTGCCAGCAGCCCGAGGACTAAAGTATACGAGCAGTACTTC	CASSPRTKVYEQYF
TRBD2	TRBJ2-5	TRBV12-5	NA	TGTGCTAGTGGCCATGGGAGGCTAGCGGGGGGGTACCAAGAGACCCAGTACTTC	CASGHGRLAGGYQETQYF
TRBD2	TRBJ2-2	TRBV7-6	NA	TGTGCCAGCAGCCCCGCGGGGGGCGGCACCCGGTTGCCCGGGGAGCTGTTTTTT	CASSPAGGGTRLPGELFF
NA	TRBJ1-1	TRBV30	NA	TGTGCCTGGAGTTATAAGGGGCTGAACACTGAAGCTTTCTTT	CAWSYKGLNTEAFF
TRBD2	TRBJ2-7	TRBV5-1	NA	TGCGCCAGCAGCACTCGGATGACTAGCGGTACCCGGGCCCCCGAGCAGTACTTC	CASSTRMTSGTRAPEQYF
NA	TRBJ2-2	TRBV6-5	NA	TGTGCCAGCAGAACAGGGACACCGACCGGGGAGCTGTTTTTT	CASRTGTPTGELFF
NA	TRBJ2-7	TRBV5-8	NA	TGTGCCAGCAGCTTGAGCTATGCCTACGAGCAGTACTTC	CASSLSYAYEQYF
TRBD1	TRBJ1-6	TRBV13	NA	TGTGCCAGCAGCGTACAGGGGGGATCACCCCTCCACTTT	CASSVQGGSPLHF
NA	TRBJ2-7	TRBV5-5	NA	TGTGCCAGCAGCTTGTTACAGAACTACGAGCAGTACTTC	CASSLLQNYEQYF
NA	TRBJ1-4	TRBV14	NA	TGTGCCAGCAGCCTAGGGGGAGAAAAACTGTTTTTT	CASSLGGEKLFF
NA	TRBJ1-2	TRBV12-3/TRBV12-4	few	TGTGCCAGCAGTTTAACCCGGGATGGCTACACCTTC	CASSLTRDGYTF
NA	TRBJ1-4	TRBV6-6	NA	TGTGCCAGCAGTCTTGACATGACAACTAATGAAAAACTGTTTTTT	CASSLDMTTNEKLFF
NA	TRBJ2-3	TRBV5-1	NA	TGCGCCAGCAGCTTGCAGGCAGGGGATACAGATACGCAGTATTTT	CASSLQAGDTDTQYF
TRBD2	TRBJ2-7	TRBV5-1	NA	TGCGCCAGCAGCTTGGATGGGACTACAATTTACGAGCAGTACTTC	CASSLDGTTIYEQYF
NA	TRBJ2-5	TRBV28	NA	TGTGCCAGCAGGAAGACAGGTGTGGAGACCCAGTACTTC	CASRKTGVETQYF
NA	TRBJ2-1	TRBV6-5	NA	TGTGCCAGCAGTCCCATGAGCGTCAATGAGCAGTTCTTC	CASSPMSVNEQFF
NA	TRBJ1-2	TRBV19	NA	TGTGCCAGTCTGTCGGGGTCTGGATATGGCTACACCTTC	CASLSGSGYGYTF
TRBD2	TRBJ2-1	TRBV7-3	NA	TGTGCCAGCAGCCCTAGCGGGGGGGTGGATGAGCAGTTCTTC	CASSPSGGVDEQFF
TRBD2	TRBJ2-7	TRBV5-4	NA	TGTGCCAGCAGCGAAACTAGCGGGAGACTCTACGAGCAGTACTTC	CASSETSGRLYEQYF
NA	TRBJ1-2	TRBV2	NA	TGTGCCAGCAGGACATTTCCTAACTATGGCTACACCTTC	CASRTFPNYGYTF
TRBD2	TRBJ2-7	TRBV3-1/TRBV3-2	once	TGTGCCAGCAGCCAACAGACTAGCGGGGCCTACGAGCAGTACTTC	CASSQQTSGAYEQYF
NA	TRBJ2-2	TRBV5-1	few	TGCGCCAGCAGCTTGCCCTCTACTAGCGGGGAGCTGTTTTTT	CASSLPSTSGELFF
NA	TRBJ1-6	TRBV9	NA	TGTGCCAGCAGCGTAGGAGAGAATAATTCACCCCTCCACTTT	CASSVGENNSPLHF